This paragraph reports one T cell receptor (beta chain). The antigen it binds to is not known. For each CD8+ T cell subset, flow sorting was done in triplicate, and a few hundred thousand cells per subset went directly into RLT lysis buffer. Naive CD8+ T cells were defined stringently as CD45RO-CCR7+CD27+CD95- to exclude memory contaminants. Standard density gradient centrifugation was used to isolate peripheral blood mononuclear cells from buffy coats. Naive CXCR3-negative and CXCR3-positive CD8+ T cells were flow-sorted using a FACSAria III. An RNeasy Mini Kit was used to extract total RNA from the sorted cells. CDR1 and CDR2 were assigned from the germline V gene as MRHNA and SNTAGT. Its CDR3 holds 15 amino acids, cysteine through phenylalanine. The protein alone is recorded here. This entry is derived from a study of CXCR3-negative and CXCR3-positive naive CD8 T cells (dated by TCRdb to the late 2010s). The study in broad terms: In total, about 135 million TRB reads were obtained, or roughly 1.5 +/- 0.3 million reads per library. Diversity and physicochemical repertoire analyses were performed on about ten donors pooled from two independent experiments. Naive subsets from a handful of donors and memory cells from 3 donors were included in the TRBV-TRBJ cluster analysis.

The full study reports these points: Surface CD5, linked to self-reactivity in mice, was comparable between naive subsets; TCR interaction strength was therefore also inferred from TRB CDR3 physicochemical properties. Within the same donor, TRBV-TRBJ usage looked similar between naive CXCR3-negative and CXCR3-positive cells, but memory cells had distinct patterns. Both naive subsets had comparably high repertoire diversity, while memory CD8+ T cells had much lower repertoire diversity. TRB CDR3s from CXCR3-positive naive cells showed higher hydrophobicity (lower Kidera factor 4), lower energy, and higher strength and volume indices than CXCR3-negative naive cells. Freshly isolated PBMCs were used for most assays because CXCR3 expression partially decreased after cryopreservation.

The listed sequencing device is NextSeq 550. The Human TCR Profiling Kit (MiLaboratory) was used to make UMI-labeled 5' RACE TRB cDNA libraries. The full amount of extracted RNA was used for cDNA synthesis, and the full amount of resulting cDNA was used for PCR amplification. Libraries were prepared in parallel with an identical number of PCR cycles. The published analysis was carried out like this. With a minimum of two reads required per UMI, MIGEC and MiXCR pulled out about 50,000 +/- 10,000 unique UMI-labeled TRB cDNA molecules from each library. An average of 40,000 +/- 10,000 functional in-frame TRB CDR3 nucleotide clonotypes without stop codons was found per library. Diversity metrics, including normalized Shannon-Wiener and Chao1, were computed in VDJtools after downsampling to 5000 UMI-labeled TRB molecules per sample. Clonotype-size-weighted physicochemical properties of the central five CDR3 residues (interaction energy, strength, volume and Kidera factor 4) were computed in VDJtools. TCRdb reprocessed the reads and assigns one entry to each CDR3 protein sequence, leaving out DNA. The V and J calls were not made by the authors but by TCRdb's processing. This sample's table contains under 75,000 distinct CDR3 sequences. The leading ten clones occupy 0.55% to 0.85% of the sample.

This chain joins TRBV6-4 to TRBJ1-2; TCRdb's D call of TRBD1 is untestable without DNA. The source is a human donor in good health. Some clones in this sample may be carry-over from other donors' samples. Material: naive CXCR3+ CD8+ T cells from blood. Reading the label with the study, this specimen's cell subset or site is: CD45RO-CCR7+CD27+CD95- naive CD8+ T cells expressing CXCR3 (TNR3+). The CDR3 corresponds to CASSQGDGRLFGYTF.